This T cell receptor beta chain emerged from a study of CD8 T cells in ankylosing spondylitis. General study results and limits: Ankylosing spondylitis blood appeared to be characterized by a TCR beta motif of roughly eight highly homologous variants.

Trimming shortened V by 3 bases and J by 6 bases, and 11 bases separated the two germline ends. Per germline, CDR1 MNHEY and CDR2 SMNVEV (reference sequence). The CDR3 has 14 residues. TCRdb processed the 5' RACE reads anew with MiXCR; each CDR3 protein has one entry. The repertoire consists of 670,000 or so distinct CDR3 sequences, with roughly 20% occurring once and the leading ten covering about 19%. This clonotype was counted between two and nine times. Its target is unknown. The sample comprised blood, either unsorted or a sorted T cell fraction (not recorded which). The genes are TRBV27 and TRBJ2-2; D gene uncertain. The receptor was derived from a male donor with ankylosing spondylitis. CDR3 in amino acids: CASSLGVAPGELFF. As DNA, the CDR3 is TGTGCCAGCAGTTTGGGCGTAGCCCCCGGGGAGCTGTTTTTT.